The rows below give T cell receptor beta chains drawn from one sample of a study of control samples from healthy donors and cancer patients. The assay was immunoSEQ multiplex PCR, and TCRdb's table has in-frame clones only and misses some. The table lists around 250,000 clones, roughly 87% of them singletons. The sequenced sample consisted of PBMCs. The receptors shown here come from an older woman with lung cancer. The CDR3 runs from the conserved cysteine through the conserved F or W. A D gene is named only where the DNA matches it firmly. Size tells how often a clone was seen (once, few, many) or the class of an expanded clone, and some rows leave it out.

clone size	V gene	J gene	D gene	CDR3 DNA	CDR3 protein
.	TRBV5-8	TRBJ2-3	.	TGTGCCAGCAGCTATACTCGGGACAGCACAGATACGCAGTATTTT	CASSYTRDSTDTQYF
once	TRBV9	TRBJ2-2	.	TGTGCCAGCAGCGCGTACCAGACAGGGAACACCGGGGAGCTGTTTTTT	CASSAYQTGNTGELFF
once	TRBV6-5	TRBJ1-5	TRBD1	TGTGCCACAGGACAGGGGGTTAATAGCAATCAGCCCCAGCATTTT	CATGQGVNSNQPQHF
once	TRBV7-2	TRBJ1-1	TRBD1	TGTGCCAGCAGCTTATGGCCCAGGACAGGGGGTCGTATTGACGCTGAAGCTTTCTTT	CASSLWPRTGGRIDAEAFF
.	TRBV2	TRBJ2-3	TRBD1	TGTGCCAGCAGTGAGGGACAGTGGGGGCTTTTT	CASSEGQWGLF
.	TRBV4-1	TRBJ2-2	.	TGCGCCAGCAGCCAAGATGCGGCTATCCGGGGGGAGCTGTTTTTT	CASSQDAAIRGELFF
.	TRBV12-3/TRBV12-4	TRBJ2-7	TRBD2	TGTGCCAGCAGTAGTGGGACTAGCGAGCAGTACTTC	CASSSGTSEQYF
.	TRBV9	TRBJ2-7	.	TGTGCCAGCAGCCCAGCACTGGGGGGGCAAGCCTACGAGCAGTACTTC	CASSPALGGQAYEQYF
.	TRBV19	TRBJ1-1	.	TGTGCCAGTAGTATAGTAGGGAGCACTGAAGCTTTCTTT	CASSIVGSTEAFF
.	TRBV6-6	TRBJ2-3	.	TGTGCCAGCAGAAACCAACTGGCAGAGGCGCAGTATTTT	CASRNQLAEAQYF
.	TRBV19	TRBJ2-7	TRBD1	TGTGCCAGTAGGGAACAGGGGGCTAAATCGGGAAGATCCTACGAGCAGTACTTC	CASREQGAKSGRSYEQYF
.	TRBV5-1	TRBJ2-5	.	TGCGCCAGCAACCAGGACACCGGAGAAGAGACCCAGTACTTC	CASNQDTGEETQYF
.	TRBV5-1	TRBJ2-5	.	TGCGCCAGCAGCTTGTCCCTCATTCGCGGGGACCAGTACTTC	CASSLSLIRGDQYF
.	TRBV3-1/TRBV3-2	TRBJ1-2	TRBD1	TGTGCCAGCAGCCACAGGACAGGGAGGTGGAATGGCTACACCTTC	CASSHRTGRWNGYTF
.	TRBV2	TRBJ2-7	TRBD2	TGTGCCAGCAGTCTAGCGGGAGCGGGGGAGCAGTACTTC	CASSLAGAGEQYF
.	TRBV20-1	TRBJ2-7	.	TGCAGTGCTGGTCTTACCTACGAGCAGTACTTC	CSAGLTYEQYF
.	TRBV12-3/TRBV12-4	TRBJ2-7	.	TGTGCCAGCAGTTTGGATTACGAGCAGTACTTC	CASSLDYEQYF
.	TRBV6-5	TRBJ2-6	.	TGTGCCAGCAGCCCCGATCCTGGGGCCAACGTCCTGACTTTC	CASSPDPGANVLTF
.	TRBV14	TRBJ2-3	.	TGTGCCAGCAGCTTCCGGACAGACTACACAGATACGCAGTATTTT	CASSFRTDYTDTQYF
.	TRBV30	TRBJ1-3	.	TGTGCCTGGAGTGCCCTCTCTGGAAACACCATATATTTT	CAWSALSGNTIYF
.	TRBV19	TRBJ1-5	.	TGTGCCAGTAGTCTTAGGGGCTATAGCAATCAGCCCCAGCATTTT	CASSLRGYSNQPQHF
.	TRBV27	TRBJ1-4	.	TGTGCCAGCAGTTTGTTTGGCCCCCAACAGGGTTACGCTGAAAAACTGTTTTTT	CASSLFGPQQGYAEKLFF
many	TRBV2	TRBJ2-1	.	TGTGCCAGCAGTGATGACTTCGGGGGTTACAATGAGCAGTTCTTC	CASSDDFGGYNEQFF
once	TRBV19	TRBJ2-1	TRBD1	TGTGCCAGTAATCCACAGGGGGTAGTATCCTACAATGAGCAGTTCTTC	CASNPQGVVSYNEQFF
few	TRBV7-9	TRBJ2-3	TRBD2	TGTGCCAGCAGCTTAGGTGGGAGGGCCAGAGATACGCAGTATTTT	CASSLGGRARDTQYF
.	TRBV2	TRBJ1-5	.	TGTGCCAGCAGTGCTGAACAGGATCAGCCCCAGCATTTT	CASSAEQDQPQHF
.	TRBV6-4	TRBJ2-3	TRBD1	TGTGCCAGCAGTGATAATCGGGGACAGGGAGGAGATACGCAGTATTTT	CASSDNRGQGGDTQYF
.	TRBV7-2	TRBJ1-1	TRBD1	TGTGCCAGCAGCCCCCGGACAGGTTTGAACACTGAAGCTTTCTTT	CASSPRTGLNTEAFF
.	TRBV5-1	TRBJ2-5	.	TGCGCCAGCAGCTCGGAACAGGGATCCTGGGAGACCCAGTACTTC	CASSSEQGSWETQYF
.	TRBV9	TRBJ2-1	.	TGTGCCAGCAGCGTAGCTCAGGGGCGCTACAATGAGCAGTTCTTC	CASSVAQGRYNEQFF
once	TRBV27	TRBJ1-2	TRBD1	TGTGCCAGCAGTGACACCGGGACAGGGAACTATGGCTACACCTTC	CASSDTGTGNYGYTF
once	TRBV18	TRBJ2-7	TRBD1	TGTGCCAGCTCACCCGCGCTAGCCGGGACAGGCATGTACGAGCAGTACTTC	CASSPALAGTGMYEQYF
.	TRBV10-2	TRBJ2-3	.	TGCGCCAGCAGTGACAGCGCGGGGCTCACAGATACGCAGTATTTT	CASSDSAGLTDTQYF
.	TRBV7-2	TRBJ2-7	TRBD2	TGTGCCAGCAGCTCCGGGACTAGCGGGACCTACGAGCAGTACTTC	CASSSGTSGTYEQYF